Presented here are 31 T cell receptor beta chains from one specimen sequenced in a study of graft-versus-host responses after intestinal transplantation. Assay used: immunoSEQ multiplex PCR; TCRdb lists only in-frame clones, some missing. The sample contains 80,000 to 90,000 clones, roughly 92% of which appear only once. No antigen has been assigned to these receptors. Sequenced material: unstimulated CD4+ T cells sorted from spleen or lymph node cells, taken before intestinal transplant. The receptors come from a human donor who received an intestinal transplant.

DNA for the CDR3: TGTGCCAGCTCCCTACAACAGAACAATGAGCAGTTCTTC. The encoded protein is CASSLQQNNEQFF. The gene calls are TRBV18 and TRBJ2-1; D is unresolved. The CDR3 is 13 amino acids. CDR1 is KGHSH, CDR2 LQKENI, per germline. V was cut by 6 bases and J by 5 bases, with 11 bases left in between.

The rearrangement links TRBV11-1 to TRBJ2-1, with 7 bases fitting TRBD2. The V segment lost 5 bases and the J segment 4 bases; nucleotides outside the gene matches: 11. Germline CDR1 reads SGHAT; CDR2 reads FQDESV (reference sequence). The CDR3 is made up of 16 amino acids. CDR3 in amino acids: CASSPSAGRSYNEQFF. The CDR3 DNA reads as TGTGCCAGCAGCCCGTCCGCCGGGAGGTCTTACAATGAGCAGTTCTTC.

The chain carries TRBV6-1 and TRBJ2-1; tentatively, D is TRBD1 (5 bases). The CDR3 consists of 16 residues. Trimming removed 0 bases at V and 1 base at J, with 10 bases between. Per germline, CDR1 MNHNS and CDR2 SASEGT. This CDR3 reads CASSEARGISYNEQFF. The DNA of the CDR3 is TGTGCCAGCAGTGAAGCTAGGGGTATTTCCTACAATGAGCAGTTCTTC.

The rearrangement joins TRBV2 to TRBJ2-3, with a possible D match to TRBD1 (7 bases). Trimming stripped 8 bases from V and 1 base from J, with 10 bases between. CDR3 length: 13 amino acids. The germline CDR1 and CDR2 sequences are SNHLY and FYNNEI. The CDR3 sequence is CASRGTGTDTQYF. CDR3 nucleotides: TGTGCCAGCCGGGGGACAGGCACAGATACGCAGTATTTT.

The chain has TRBV28 and TRBJ2-5; TRBD2 is a possible D gene (7 bases). CDR1 is MDHEN, CDR2 SYDVKM, per germline. V was pared by 3 bases and J by 12 bases, with 17 bases between. This CDR3 is built from 13 residues. CDR3: CASSFILQGGEYF. The CDR3 DNA is TGTGCCAGCAGTTTTATCCTACAGGGAGGGGAGTACTTC.

The chain has TRBV2 and TRBJ1-6; possible D gene TRBD1, 6 bases. This CDR3 is 14 amino acids long. Trimming removed 6 bases from V and 3 bases from J, with 9 bases in between. Germline CDR1 is SNHLY and CDR2 is FYNNEI. CDR3 nucleotide sequence: TGTGCCAGCAGCCGACAGGTCTATAATTCACCCCTCCACTTT. Its protein is CASSRQVYNSPLHF.

The chain joins TRBV6-4 to TRBJ1-5; tentatively, D is TRBD1 (5 bases). The CDR3 spans 17 residues. V was cut by 2 bases and J by 0 bases, with 14 bases left in between. Germline V lookup: CDR1 MRHNA, CDR2 SNTAGT. The CDR3 protein is CASSDPLTDYSNQPQHF. As DNA, the CDR3 is TGTGCCAGCAGTGACCCCCTGACAGATTATAGCAATCAGCCCCAGCATTTT.

A note on this clone: One end of the junction does not line up with germline, which may come from a read error. This sequence joins TRBV4-2 and TRBJ1-3, with D tentatively TRBD1 (5 bases). The CDR3 contains 19 residues. CDR1 is LGHNA, CDR2 YNFKEQ, per germline. CDR3 loop: CAGSQDLRTWGDSGNTIYF. In DNA form, the CDR3 reads TGTGCCGGCAGCCAAGACCTACGGACATGGGGGGACTCTGGAAACACCATATATTTT.

The chain carries TRBV18 and TRBJ2-7; D is unresolved. V lost 2 bases to trimming and J lost 3 bases, with 5 bases between them. This CDR3 contains 12 residues. CDR1 is KGHSH and CDR2 is LQKENI in the germline V gene. As DNA, the CDR3 is TGTGCCAGCTCACCAGGGGACTACGAGCAGTACTTC. Its protein product is CASSPGDYEQYF.

This clone was recorded a few times. The rearrangement links TRBV5-1 to TRBJ2-1; possible D gene TRBD2, 6 bases. The CDR3 covers 14 residues. V dropped 0 bases and J dropped 9 bases, with 13 bases sitting between them. CDR1 and CDR2 from the germline V gene are SGHRS and YFSETQ. The CDR3 here is CASSLEGLASEQFF. CDR3 nucleotides: TGCGCCAGCAGCTTGGAGGGGCTAGCGTCTGAGCAGTTCTTC.

The CDR3 protein is CASSLISGSGQYF. CDR3 coding DNA: TGTGCCAGCAGCTTAATTTCAGGGAGCGGGCAGTACTTC. The rearrangement uses TRBV7-9 and TRBJ2-7; D may correspond to TRBD1 or TRBD2 (5 bases each). The CDR3 runs to 13 residues. Trimming removed 2 bases at V and 9 bases at J, with 14 bases between. From germline, CDR1 is SEHNR and CDR2 FQNEAQ (reference sequence).

The J gene is TRBJ1-3, the V gene TRBV9; a weak D match, TRBD1 (5 bases). Germline-derived CDR1 and CDR2 are SGDLS and YYNGEE. V gave up 4 bases and J gave up 0 bases, with 17 bases separating them. The CDR3 extends over 17 amino acids. The CDR3 spells CASSTGGVLSSGNTIYF. CDR3 sequence (DNA): TGTGCCAGCAGCACCGGAGGGGTGTTGAGCTCTGGAAACACCATATATTTT.

The chain joins TRBV18 to TRBJ2-1, with D hard to call. Germline CDR1 reads KGHSH; CDR2 reads LQKENI. The length of the CDR3 is 16 residues. With 2 bases removed from V and 1 base from J, the gap between germline ends came to 12 bases. The DNA of the CDR3 is TGTGCCAGCTCACCAGGGTTCCCCCTTTCCTACAATGAGCAGTTCTTC. This codes for CASSPGFPLSYNEQFF.

This rearrangement joins TRBV5-1 to TRBJ2-5; no clear D gene. Deletions cut 0 bases from V and 5 bases from J, with 11 bases between. This CDR3 is built from 14 residues. Germline loops: CDR1 SGHRS, CDR2 YFSETQ. The CDR3 region is CASSLVVGAETQYF. CDR3 bases: TGCGCCAGCAGCTTGGTGGTGGGCGCGGAGACCCAGTACTTC.

The chain carries TRBV10-1 and TRBJ1-2; D perhaps matches TRBD1 (6 bases). This CDR3 comprises 13 residues. The ends were cut back, 10 bases at V and 0 bases at J, with 12 bases in the middle. Germline-derived CDR1 and CDR2 are WNHNN and SYGVQD (reference sequence). The chain's CDR3 is CANDRYSNYGYTF. The CDR3 DNA is TGCGCCAACGACAGGTATTCTAACTATGGCTACACCTTC.

This chain joins TRBV28 and TRBJ1-5; 8 bases map to TRBD1. V shed 5 bases, J shed 4 bases, and the junction held 4 bases outside the gene matches. The CDR3 extends over 14 amino acids. Germline V gene lookup returns CDR1 MDHEN and CDR2 SYDVKM. Written as DNA, the CDR3 is TGTGCCAGCAGTAAACAGGGGGATAATCAGCCCCAGCATTTT. It codes for CASSKQGDNQPQHF.

As to this clone: Other nucleotide sequences from this sample produce the same CDR3. This chain uses TRBV7-6 with TRBJ2-2; tentative D call: TRBD2 (5 bases). Between the trimmed V and J ends, which lost 10 bases and 2 bases, there was a span of 14 bases. Germline V CDR1 and CDR2: SGHVS, FNYEAQ. The CDR3 contains 14 residues. The CDR3 DNA reads as TGTGCCACCGGGCAGGAGGCTAACACCGGGGAGCTGTTTTTT. Translation gives CATGQEANTGELFF.

The chain recombines TRBV11-2 with TRBJ1-2; 10 bases match TRBD1. There are 15 residues in the CDR3. V trimming: 0 bases; J trimming: 5 bases; junction bases outside the gene matches: 3. The germline V gene has CDR1 SGHAT and CDR2 FQNNGV. DNA for the CDR3: TGTGCCAGCAGCTTAGAGGGGACAGGGGTTTATGGCTACACCTTC. This translates into CASSLEGTGVYGYTF.

The chain carries TRBV14 and TRBJ2-1; D remains unclear. The V gene lost 2 bases and the J gene lost 0 bases, with 8 bases spanning the gap. CDR1 SGHDN and CDR2 FVKESK come from the germline V gene. CDR3 length: 15 amino acids. CDR3 nucleotide sequence: TGTGCCAGCAGCCAAACTGAGAGCTCCTACAATGAGCAGTTCTTC. It is translated as CASSQTESSYNEQFF.

The genes are TRBV27 and TRBJ2-3; 11 bases are a match to TRBD2. Per the germline V gene, CDR1 is MNHEY and CDR2 is SMNVEV (reference sequence). J lost 3 bases, V lost 7 bases, and 12 bases had no gene match. The CDR3 loop spans 17 amino acids. The CDR3 sequence: CASTPGSSGRMTDTQYF. CDR3 sequence (DNA): TGTGCCAGCACCCCAGGGTCTAGCGGGAGGATGACAGATACGCAGTATTTT.

This clone showed up just a few times. This chain links TRBV2 with TRBJ1-4; no clear D. The CDR3 spans 19 residues. Germline CDR1 reads SNHLY; CDR2 reads FYNNEI. The ends were cut back, 7 bases at V and 8 bases at J, with 32 bases in the middle. Here the CDR3 reads CASTKNPRIVGRATEKLFF. In DNA, the CDR3 is TGTGCCAGCACCAAGAACCCTCGGATAGTAGGAAGGGCAACCGAAAAACTGTTTTTT.

J is TRBJ2-7 and V is TRBV30, with D perhaps TRBD1 (6 bases). CDR1 and CDR2 from the germline V gene are GTSNPN and SVGIG (reference sequence). The length of the CDR3 is 15 residues. Between the trimmed V and J ends, which lost 2 bases and 4 bases, there was a span of 18 bases. The CDR3 spells CAWSIPTGSRYEQYF. In nucleotides, the CDR3 is TGTGCCTGGAGTATCCCAACAGGGTCGAGATACGAGCAGTACTTC.

The chain recombines TRBV6-1 with TRBJ2-1; 8 positions agree with TRBD1. Trimming at V came to 2 bases and at J to 0 bases, leaving 9 bases not matched to a gene. CDR3 length equals 18 residues. The germline V gene encodes CDR1 MNHNS and CDR2 SASEGT. CDR3 DNA sequence: TGTGCCAGCAGTGAATCAGGGGGCGCAGGAGCCTCCTACAATGAGCAGTTCTTC. It encodes CASSESGGAGASYNEQFF.

This chain uses TRBV7-2 with TRBJ1-1; D possibly corresponds to TRBD1 (5 bases). The CDR3 contains 13 residues. V was cut by 4 bases and J by 4 bases, with 10 bases left in between. Germline CDR1 SGHTA, CDR2 FQGNSA. CDR3 DNA sequence: TGTGCCAGCAGCTCCAACAGGTTCACTGAAGCTTTCTTT. Its translation: CASSSNRFTEAFF.

The chain employs TRBV4-1 and TRBJ2-1, with TRBD1 matching 7 bases. CDR1 and CDR2 from the germline V gene are MGHRA and YSYEKL. Trimming took 4 bases from V and 0 from J; bases not matched to a gene: 9. The CDR3 runs 17 residues. CDR3 nucleotide sequence: TGCGCCAGCAGCCCCGGTGCGGCAGGGGGCTCCTACAATGAGCAGTTCTTC. It is translated as CASSPGAAGGSYNEQFF.

Here the CDR3 reads CASSELAGLAGGPSGTDTQYF. CDR3 sequence (DNA): TGTGCCAGCAGTGAACTCGCAGGACTAGCGGGAGGGCCGAGCGGAACAGATACGCAGTATTTT. The V gene is TRBV6-1, the J gene TRBJ2-3; TRBD2 aligns across 15 bases. CDR1 MNHNS and CDR2 SASEGT come from the germline V gene. The V segment lost 2 bases and the J segment 3 bases; nucleotides outside the gene matches: 15. The CDR3 spans 21 residues.

This clone was counted a few times. The chain employs TRBV7-3 and TRBJ1-1; possibly TRBD1 for D (5 bases). CDR1 is SGHTA and CDR2 is FQGTGA in the germline V gene. CDR3 size: 15 residues. V lost 5 bases to trimming and J lost 6 bases, with 19 bases between them. Written as DNA, the CDR3 is TGTGCCAGCAGCAAAGCTCCAGGGTTATGCGCTGAAGCTTTCTTT. It specifies CASSKAPGLCAEAFF.

The V call is TRBV14, the J call TRBJ1-1; tentative D call: TRBD1 (5 bases). The CDR3 sequence is 16 residues long. From germline, CDR1 is SGHDN and CDR2 FVKESK. The V and J ends lost 4 bases and 0 bases respectively, with 15 bases between them. This chain's CDR3 is CASSPDFGGMNTEAFF. As DNA, the CDR3 is TGTGCCAGCAGCCCAGATTTTGGGGGGATGAACACTGAAGCTTTCTTT.

The J gene is TRBJ2-5, the V gene TRBV29-1; the D gene is possibly TRBD2 (6 bases). CDR3 length: 14 residues. The germline V gene has CDR1 SQVTM and CDR2 ANQGSEA. With 1 base removed from V and 5 bases from J, the gap between germline ends came to 14 bases. The CDR3 DNA sequence: TGCAGCGTTGAAGGCGGGACGCTCGGGGAGACCCAGTACTTC. This codes for CSVEGGTLGETQYF.

The CDR3 coding sequence is TGCAGTGCTAGCCAACGGGGGGAGCAGTACTTC. Translation gives CSASQRGEQYF. The rearrangement links TRBV20-1 to TRBJ2-7; TRBD2 might be the D (6 bases). This CDR3 has 11 residues. The germline V and J ends were trimmed by 3 bases and 7 bases, with 10 bases remaining between them. Germline V gives CDR1 DFQATT, CDR2 SNEGSKA (reference sequence).

The chain is built from TRBV4-1 and TRBJ1-4; the match to TRBD1 covers 7 bases. The CDR3 is 13 residues long. Unmatched junction bases numbered 9, after V lost 7 bases and J lost 10 bases. Per germline, CDR1 MGHRA and CDR2 YSYEKL. The CDR3 region has the DNA TGCGCCAGCATAACACAGGGGTGGGGAAAACTGTTTTTT. Amino acid sequence: CASITQGWGKLFF.